The clone carrying this T cell receptor (beta chain) was recorded a few times. Antigen specificity is unknown. Included in the TCR beta cDNA libraries were unique molecular identifiers. Once roughly 0.85 to 11 million T cells were used, about 510,000 cDNA molecules resulted. TCRdb used MiXCR to reprocess the PCR reads, holding one entry per CDR3 protein. The sample carries about 820,000 distinct CDR3 sequences, about 50% recorded once. The germline CDR1 and CDR2 sequences are WSHSY and SAAADI. CDR3 length: 13 residues. Between the trimmed V and J ends, which lost 0 bases and 4 bases, there was a span of 6 bases. This specimen belongs to a study of post-analysis software for immune sequencing data. General study findings and limits: Roughly five TRBV segments appeared more often in patients than in controls, and TRBV5-6, TRBV5-1 and TRBV20-1 were among these. Under F measure analysis, samples from one preparation batch co-clustered strongly.

The rearrangement links TRBV10-2 to TRBJ1-2; no reliable D call. Sequenced: blood. This clonotype originated in a girl between 5 and 17 years old with multiple sclerosis. The CDR3 protein is CASSESASYGYTF. The CDR3 coding sequence is TGCGCCAGCAGTGAGTCGGCCAGCTATGGCTACACCTTC.